The present T cell receptor beta chain was sequenced within a study of early T cells in non-severe SARS-CoV-2 infection. At the level of the study: With bulk RNA from unsorted whole blood as input, sequencing yielded unpaired chains. Study-wide results and limits: CD4 and private specificities were missed by VDJdb matching, which favored anti-spike CD8 responses.

This clonotype has at least ten counts. Its antigen is currently unknown. As part of library construction, unique molecular identifiers were attached to individual cDNA molecules. TCRdb itself ran the 5' RACE reads through MiXCR, one entry per CDR3 protein. In the table there are roughly 52,000 distinct CDR3 sequences, about 6.5% of which are singletons. The CDR3 loop spans 16 amino acids. Trimming shortened V by 1 base and J by 6 bases, and 18 bases separated the two germline ends. From germline, CDR1 is SGHTA and CDR2 FQGNSA. The sample consisted of whole blood, taken at baseline. The rearrangement links TRBV7-2 to TRBJ1-2; D gene uncertain. The TCR sequence derives from an adult who was a healthcare worker with PCR-confirmed SARS-CoV-2 infection or an uninfected control (not recorded which). CDR3 in amino acids: CASSLVSRPSSDGYTF. The DNA of the CDR3 is TGTGCCAGCAGCTTAGTGAGCCGACCCTCTTCGGATGGCTACACCTTC.